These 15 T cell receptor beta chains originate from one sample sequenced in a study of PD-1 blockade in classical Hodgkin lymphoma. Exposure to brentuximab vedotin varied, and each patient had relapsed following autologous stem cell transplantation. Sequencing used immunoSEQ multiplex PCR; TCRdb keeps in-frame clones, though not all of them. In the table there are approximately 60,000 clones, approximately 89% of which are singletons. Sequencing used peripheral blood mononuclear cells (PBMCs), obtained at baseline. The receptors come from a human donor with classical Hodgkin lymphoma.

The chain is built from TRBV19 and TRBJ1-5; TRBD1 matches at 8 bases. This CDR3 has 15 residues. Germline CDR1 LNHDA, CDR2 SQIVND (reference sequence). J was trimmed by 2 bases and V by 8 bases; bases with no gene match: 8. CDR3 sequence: CASCPRGLGNQPQHF. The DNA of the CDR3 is TGTGCCAGTTGCCCCAGGGGGCTCGGCAATCAGCCCCAGCATTTT. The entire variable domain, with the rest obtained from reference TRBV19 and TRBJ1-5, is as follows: DGGITQSPKYLFRKEGQNVTLSCEQNLNHDAMYWYRQDPGQGLRLIYYSQIVNDFQKGDIAEGYSVSREKKESFPLTVTSAQKNPTAFYLCASCPRGLGNQPQHFGDGTRLSIL.

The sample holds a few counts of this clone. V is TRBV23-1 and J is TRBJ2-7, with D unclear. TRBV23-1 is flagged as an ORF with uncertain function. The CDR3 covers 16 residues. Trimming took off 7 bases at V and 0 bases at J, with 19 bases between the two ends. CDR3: CASNIADTMNSYEQYF. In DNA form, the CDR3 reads TGCGCCAGCAATATCGCCGACACAATGAACTCCTACGAGCAGTACTTC.

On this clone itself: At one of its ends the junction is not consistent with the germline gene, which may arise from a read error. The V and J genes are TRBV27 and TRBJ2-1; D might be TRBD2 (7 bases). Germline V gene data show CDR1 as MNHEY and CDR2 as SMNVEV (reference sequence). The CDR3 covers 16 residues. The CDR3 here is CASSTVGGGSDNEQFF. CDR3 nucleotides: TGTGCCAGCAGTACCGTGGGCGGGGGCTCCGACAATGAGCAGTTCTTC.

CDR3: CASSSPHRSNRGWETQYF. The DNA for the CDR3 is TGTGCCAGCAGCTCTCCCCACAGATCCAACAGGGGATGGGAGACCCAGTACTTC. This rearrangement joins TRBV7-9 to TRBJ2-5; 7 nucleotides match TRBD1. The CDR3 sequence is 18 residues long. Germline V CDR1 and CDR2: SEHNR, FQNEAQ (reference sequence). J gave up 5 bases and V 4 bases, and 19 bases lay outside the gene matches.

The CDR3 loop reads CAWTFGFGEQYF. The CDR3 DNA reads as TGTGCCTGGACGTTTGGGTTTGGCGAGCAGTACTTC. The chain is built from TRBV30 and TRBJ2-7; D is unclear. V was pared by 4 bases and J by 6 bases, with 13 bases between. The germline CDR1 and CDR2 sequences are GTSNPN and SVGIG (reference sequence). The CDR3 is made up of 12 amino acids.

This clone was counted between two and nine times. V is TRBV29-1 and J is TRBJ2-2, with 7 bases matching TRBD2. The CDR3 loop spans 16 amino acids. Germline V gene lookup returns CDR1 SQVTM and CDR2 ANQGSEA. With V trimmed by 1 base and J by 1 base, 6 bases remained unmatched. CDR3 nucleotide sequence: TGCAGCGTTGAAGGGTCAGGCGGGGGGAACACCGGGGAGCTGTTTTTT. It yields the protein CSVEGSGGGNTGELFF.

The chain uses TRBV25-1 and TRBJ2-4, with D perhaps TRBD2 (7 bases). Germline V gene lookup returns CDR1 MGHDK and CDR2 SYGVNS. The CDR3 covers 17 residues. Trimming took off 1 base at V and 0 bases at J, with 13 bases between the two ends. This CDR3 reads CASSEFRGGGAKNIQYF. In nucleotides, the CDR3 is TGTGCCAGCAGTGAATTTAGGGGAGGGGGAGCCAAAAACATTCAGTACTTC.

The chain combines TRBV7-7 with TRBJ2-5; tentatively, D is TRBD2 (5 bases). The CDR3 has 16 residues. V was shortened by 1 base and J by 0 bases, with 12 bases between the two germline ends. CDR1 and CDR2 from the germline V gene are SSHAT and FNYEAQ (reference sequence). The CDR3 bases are TGTGCCAGCAGCTTAGGGGGAGCTAGGTACCAAGAGACCCAGTACTTC. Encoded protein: CASSLGGARYQETQYF. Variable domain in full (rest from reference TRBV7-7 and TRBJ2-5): GAGVSQSPRYKVTKRGQDVTLRCDPISSHATLYWYQQALGQGPEFLTYFNYEAQPDKSGLPSDRFSAERPEGSISTLTIQRTEQRDSAMYRCASSLGGARYQETQYFGPGTRLLVL.

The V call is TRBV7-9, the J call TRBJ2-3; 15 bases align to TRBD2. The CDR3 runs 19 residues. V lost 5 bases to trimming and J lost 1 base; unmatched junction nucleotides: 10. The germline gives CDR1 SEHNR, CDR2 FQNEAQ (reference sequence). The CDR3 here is CASSRTGLAGGRGTDTQYF. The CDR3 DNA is TGTGCCAGCAGCCGGACCGGACTAGCGGGGGGGCGGGGCACAGATACGCAGTATTTT.

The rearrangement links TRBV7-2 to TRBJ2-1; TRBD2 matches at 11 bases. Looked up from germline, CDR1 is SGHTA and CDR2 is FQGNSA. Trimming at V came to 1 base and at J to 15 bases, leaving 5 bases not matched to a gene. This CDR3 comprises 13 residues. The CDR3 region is CASSLVGLAAAFF. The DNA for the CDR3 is TGTGCCAGCAGCTTAGTGGGACTAGCGGCAGCGTTCTTC.

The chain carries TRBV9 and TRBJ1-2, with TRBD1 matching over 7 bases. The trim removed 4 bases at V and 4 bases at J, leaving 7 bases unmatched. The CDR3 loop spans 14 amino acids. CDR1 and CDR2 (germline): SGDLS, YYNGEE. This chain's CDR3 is CASSLNGTAYGYTF. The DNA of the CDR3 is TGTGCCAGCAGCCTTAACGGGACAGCCTATGGCTACACCTTC. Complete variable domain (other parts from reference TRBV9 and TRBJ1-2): DSGVTQTPKHLITATGQRVTLRCSPRSGDLSVYWYQQSLDQGLQFLIQYYNGEERAKGNILERFSAQQFPDLHSELNLSSLELGDSALYFCASSLNGTAYGYTFGSGTRLTVV.

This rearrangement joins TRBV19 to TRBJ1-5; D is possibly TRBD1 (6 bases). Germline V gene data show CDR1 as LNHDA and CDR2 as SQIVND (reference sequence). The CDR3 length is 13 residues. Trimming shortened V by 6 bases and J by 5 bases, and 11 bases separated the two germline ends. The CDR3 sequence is CASRRAGDQPQHF. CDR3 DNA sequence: TGTGCCAGTAGGAGGGCAGGGGATCAGCCCCAGCATTTT.

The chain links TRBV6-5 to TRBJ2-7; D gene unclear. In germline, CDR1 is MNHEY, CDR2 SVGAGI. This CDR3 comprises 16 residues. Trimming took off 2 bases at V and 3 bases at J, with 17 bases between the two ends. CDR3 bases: TGTGCCAGCAGTTACGCCGGGCTAGAAGGAAGCTACGAGCAGTACTTC. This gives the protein CASSYAGLEGSYEQYF.

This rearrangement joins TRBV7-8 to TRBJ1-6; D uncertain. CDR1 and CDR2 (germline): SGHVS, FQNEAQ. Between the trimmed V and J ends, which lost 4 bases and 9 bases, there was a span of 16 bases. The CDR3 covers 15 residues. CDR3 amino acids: CASSSREGAGSPLHF. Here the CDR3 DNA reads TGTGCCAGCAGCTCAAGAGAGGGCGCGGGTTCACCCCTCCACTTT.

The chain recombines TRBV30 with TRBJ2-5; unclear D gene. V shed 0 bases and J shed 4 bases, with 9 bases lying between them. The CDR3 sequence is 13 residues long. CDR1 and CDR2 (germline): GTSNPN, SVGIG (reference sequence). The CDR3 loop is CAWSVAHLETQYF. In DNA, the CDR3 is TGTGCCTGGAGTGTAGCGCACCTAGAGACCCAGTACTTC. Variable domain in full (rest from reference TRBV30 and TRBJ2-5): SQTIHQWPATLVQPVGSPLSLECTVEGTSNPNLYWYRQAAGRGLQLLFYSVGIGQISSEVPQNLSASRPQDRQFILSSKKLLLSDSGFYLCAWSVAHLETQYFGPGTRLLVL.